This T cell receptor (beta chain) is from a study of cytomegalovirus exposure and HLA in healthy donors. Trimming removed 0 bases at V and 5 bases at J, with 11 bases between. The germline CDR1 and CDR2 sequences are SGDLS and YYNGEE. The CDR3 runs 14 residues. As for this clone: This same CDR3 is encoded by further DNA sequences in the sample.

A multiplex PCR was run with 60 Vbeta primers and 13 Jbeta primers. Repertoires were generated with immunoSEQ multiplex PCR, while TCRdb's copy carries only in-frame clones and drops some. The sample records under 200,000 clones, roughly 80% being singletons. The sample comprised PBMCs. The receptor comes from a woman between 18 and 29 years old in good health and CMV-seronegative. The chain is built from TRBV9 and TRBJ2-5; D is perhaps TRBD2 (6 bases). CDR3 DNA: TGTGCCAGCAGCGTAGGCGGGCGGGATGAGACCCAGTACTTC. It is translated as CASSVGGRDETQYF. Looking up the rest from reference TRBV9 and TRBJ2-5 gives the full variable domain: DSGVTQTPKHLITATGQRVTLRCSPRSGDLSVYWYQQSLDQGLQFLIQYYNGEERAKGNILERFSAQQFPDLHSELNLSSLELGDSALYFCASSVGGRDETQYFGPGTRLLVL.